What follows are 3 T cell receptor beta chains derived from one specimen sequenced in a study of cytomegalovirus exposure and HLA in healthy donors. Clones were sequenced by immunoSEQ multiplex PCR, and TCRdb holds only the in-frame ones, with some missing. In the table there are 110,000 to 150,000 clones, roughly 90% of which are singletons. Sequencing was carried out using PBMCs. These receptors all stem from a young man in good health and CMV-seronegative.

This clone was observed a few times. The chain carries TRBV4-1 and TRBJ1-4, with a weak D call TRBD1 (6 bases). V lost 1 base and J lost 5, with 14 bases in between. This CDR3 contains 16 residues. CDR1 is MGHRA and CDR2 is YSYEKL in the germline V gene. The CDR3 loop reads CASSQVTGTSNEKLFF. The CDR3 DNA is TGCGCCAGCAGCCAAGTGACCGGGACAAGCAATGAAAAACTGTTTTTT.

CDR3 region: CAIGGLPAWESYEQYF. CDR3 in DNA: TGTGCCATCGGGGGACTCCCGGCTTGGGAGTCCTACGAGCAGTACTTC. This sequence joins TRBV10-3 and TRBJ2-7; D is possibly TRBD2 (6 bases). Trimming stripped 8 bases from V and 1 base from J, with 21 bases between. CDR3 length: 16 residues. Germline CDR1 ENHRY, CDR2 SYGVKD.

The genes are TRBV29-1 and TRBJ2-3, with TRBD2 matching 12 bases. CDR1 is SQVTM and CDR2 is ANQGSEA in the germline V gene. The J segment lost 6 bases and the V segment lost 6 bases, leaving 13 bases of the junction unmatched. The CDR3 covers 16 residues. CDR3 DNA sequence: TGCAGCGTGTTATACGGGACTAGCGGGTTAGGGGATACGCAGTATTTT. This sequence encodes CSVLYGTSGLGDTQYF.